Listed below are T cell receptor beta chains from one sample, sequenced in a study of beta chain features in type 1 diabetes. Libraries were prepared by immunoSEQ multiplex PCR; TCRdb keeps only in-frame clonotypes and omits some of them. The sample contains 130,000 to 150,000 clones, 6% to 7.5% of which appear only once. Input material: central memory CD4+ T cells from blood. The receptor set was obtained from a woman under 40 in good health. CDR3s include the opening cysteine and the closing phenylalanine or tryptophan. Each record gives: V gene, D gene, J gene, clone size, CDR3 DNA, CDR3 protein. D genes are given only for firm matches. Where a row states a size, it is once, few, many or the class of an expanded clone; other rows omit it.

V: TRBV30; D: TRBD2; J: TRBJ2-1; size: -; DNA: TGTGCCTGGAAGGAGGTGAGCGGGAGGGGAGTTAGTGAGCAGTTCTTC; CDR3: CAWKEVSGRGVSEQFF
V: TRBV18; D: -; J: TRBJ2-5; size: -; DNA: TGTGCCAGCTCACCCGGACGCGGGGTACAAGAGACCCAGTACTTC; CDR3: CASSPGRGVQETQYF
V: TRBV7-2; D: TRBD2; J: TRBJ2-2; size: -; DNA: TGTGCCAGCAGCTTCGGGACTAGGCGGACCGGGGAGCTGTTTTTT; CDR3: CASSFGTRRTGELFF
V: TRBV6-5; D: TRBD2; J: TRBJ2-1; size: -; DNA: TGTGCCAGCAGTCAGCTAGCGGGAGATCTCAATGAGCAGTTCTTC; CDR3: CASSQLAGDLNEQFF
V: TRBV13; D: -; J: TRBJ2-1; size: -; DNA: TGTGCCAGCAGCCCGAGTCGGAGTTCGAGCTCCTACAATGAGCAGTTCTTC; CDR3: CASSPSRSSSSYNEQFF
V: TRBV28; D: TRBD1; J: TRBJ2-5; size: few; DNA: TGTGCCAGCAGTAGAACCGGGACAGGGATCGTAGAGACCCAGTACTTC; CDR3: CASSRTGTGIVETQYF
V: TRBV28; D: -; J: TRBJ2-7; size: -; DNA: TGTGCCACAGCTGGTGGGGAGGAGCAGTACTTC; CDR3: CATAGGEEQYF
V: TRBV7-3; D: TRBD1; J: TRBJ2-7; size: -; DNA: TGTGCCAGCAGCCCCGCCCCCGGGACAGGGTACGAGCAGTACTTC; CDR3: CASSPAPGTGYEQYF
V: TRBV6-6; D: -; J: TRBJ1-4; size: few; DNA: TGTGCCAGCAGTTACTCCGGGGGGCTCGATGAAAAACTGTTTTTT; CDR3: CASSYSGGLDEKLFF
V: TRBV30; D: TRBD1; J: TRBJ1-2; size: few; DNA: TGTGCCTGGAGGCCCCGGGACAGGGAGAGGTATGGCTACACCTTC; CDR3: CAWRPRDRERYGYTF
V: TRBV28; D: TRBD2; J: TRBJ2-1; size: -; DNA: TGTGCCAGCAAGAAGGGACTAGCGGGAGCCAATGAGCAGTTCTTC; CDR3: CASKKGLAGANEQFF
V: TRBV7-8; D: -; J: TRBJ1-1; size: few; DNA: TGTGCCAGCAGCCCCACAGGGAACAAGGGGACTGAAGCTTTCTTT; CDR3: CASSPTGNKGTEAFF
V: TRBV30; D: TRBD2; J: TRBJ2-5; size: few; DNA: TGTGCCTGGAGACCGGCTAGCGGGAGGTCCTACCAAGAGACCCAGTACTTC; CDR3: CAWRPASGRSYQETQYF
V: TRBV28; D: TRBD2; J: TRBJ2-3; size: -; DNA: TGTGCCAGCAGTGGAGCGGGGCGAGGCACAGATACGCAGTATTTT; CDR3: CASSGAGRGTDTQYF
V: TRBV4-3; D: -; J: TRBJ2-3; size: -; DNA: TGCGCCAGCAGCCAATTACTAAGCGAGCCAGATACGCAGTATTTT; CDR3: CASSQLLSEPDTQYF
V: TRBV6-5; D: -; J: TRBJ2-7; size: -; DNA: TGTGCCAGCAGTTTATCCGCGGAACGGGTAGCCTACGAGCAGTACTTC; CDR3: CASSLSAERVAYEQYF
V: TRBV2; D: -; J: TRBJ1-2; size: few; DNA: TGTGCCAGCCTATACAGCCTTAACTATGGCTACACCTTC; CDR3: CASLYSLNYGYTF
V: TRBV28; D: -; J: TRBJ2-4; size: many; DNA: TGTGCCAGCAGTTTACCTGCGGGAATGGGAAACATTCAGTACTTC; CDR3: CASSLPAGMGNIQYF
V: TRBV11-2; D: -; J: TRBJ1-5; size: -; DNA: TGTGCCAGCAGTATGACAGATGGCAATCAGCCCCAGCATTTT; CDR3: CASSMTDGNQPQHF